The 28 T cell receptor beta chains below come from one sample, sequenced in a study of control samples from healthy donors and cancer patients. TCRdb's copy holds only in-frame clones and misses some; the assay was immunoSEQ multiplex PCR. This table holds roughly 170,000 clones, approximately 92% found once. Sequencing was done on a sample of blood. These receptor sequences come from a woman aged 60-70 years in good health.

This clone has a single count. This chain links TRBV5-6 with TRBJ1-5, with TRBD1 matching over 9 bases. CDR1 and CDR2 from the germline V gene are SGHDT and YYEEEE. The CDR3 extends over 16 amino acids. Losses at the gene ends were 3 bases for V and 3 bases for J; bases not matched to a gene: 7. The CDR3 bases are TGTGCCAGCAGCTCATCCGGGACAGGGAACAATCAGCCCCAGCATTTT. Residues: CASSSSGTGNNQPQHF.

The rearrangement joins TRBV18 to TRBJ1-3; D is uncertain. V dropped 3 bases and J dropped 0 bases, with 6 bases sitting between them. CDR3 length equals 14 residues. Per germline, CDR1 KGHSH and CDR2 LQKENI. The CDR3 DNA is TGTGCCAGCTCACCCCCGAACTCTGGAAACACCATATATTTT. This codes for CASSPPNSGNTIYF.

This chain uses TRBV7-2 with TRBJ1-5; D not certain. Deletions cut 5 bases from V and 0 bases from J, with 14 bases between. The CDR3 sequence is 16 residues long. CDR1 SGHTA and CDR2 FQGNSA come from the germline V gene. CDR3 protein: CASSQEALSSNQPQHF. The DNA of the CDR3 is TGTGCCAGCAGCCAAGAGGCCCTGTCTAGCAATCAGCCCCAGCATTTT.

The CDR3: CASSYTGALPPGYTF. CDR3 DNA sequence: TGTGCCAGCAGTTACACGGGGGCCTTACCCCCCGGCTACACCTTC. The chain combines TRBV6-2 or TRBV6-3 with TRBJ1-2; D may be TRBD1 (6 bases). Germline V gene lookup returns CDR1 MNHEY and CDR2 SVGEGT. CDR3 length equals 15 residues. The V end lost 2 bases, the J end lost 8 bases, and 18 bases lay between the germline ends.

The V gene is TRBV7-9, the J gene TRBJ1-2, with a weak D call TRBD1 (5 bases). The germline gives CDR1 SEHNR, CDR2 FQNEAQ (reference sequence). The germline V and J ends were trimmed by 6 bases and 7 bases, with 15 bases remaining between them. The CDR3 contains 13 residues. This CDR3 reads CASRTELRGGYTF. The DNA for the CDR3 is TGTGCCAGCAGAACGGAACTAAGGGGTGGCTACACCTTC.

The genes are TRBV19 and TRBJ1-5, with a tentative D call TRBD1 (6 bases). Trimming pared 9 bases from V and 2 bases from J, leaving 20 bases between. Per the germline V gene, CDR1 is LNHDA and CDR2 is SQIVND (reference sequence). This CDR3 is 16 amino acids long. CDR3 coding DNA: TGTGCCAGCACCCTTGGGGGGCGCGGGGGCAATCAGCCCCAGCATTTT. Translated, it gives CASTLGGRGGNQPQHF.

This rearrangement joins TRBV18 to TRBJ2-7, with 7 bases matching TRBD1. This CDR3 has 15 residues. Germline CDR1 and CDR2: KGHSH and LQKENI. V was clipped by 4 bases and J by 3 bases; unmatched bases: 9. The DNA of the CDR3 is TGTGCCAGCTCACTTTCCGGGACAGAGCACTACGAGCAGTACTTC. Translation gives CASSLSGTEHYEQYF.

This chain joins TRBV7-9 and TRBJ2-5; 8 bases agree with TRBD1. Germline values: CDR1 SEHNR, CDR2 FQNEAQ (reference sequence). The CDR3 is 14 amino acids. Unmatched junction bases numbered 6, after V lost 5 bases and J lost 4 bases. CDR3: CASSKTGDGETQYF. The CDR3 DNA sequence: TGTGCCAGCAGCAAGACAGGGGACGGAGAGACCCAGTACTTC.

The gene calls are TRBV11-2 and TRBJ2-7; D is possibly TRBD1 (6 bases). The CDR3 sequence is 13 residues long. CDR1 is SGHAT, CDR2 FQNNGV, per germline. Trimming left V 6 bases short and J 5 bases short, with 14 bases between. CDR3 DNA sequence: TGTGCCAGCAGACCACAGGGAACTGACGAGCAGTACTTC. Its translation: CASRPQGTDEQYF.

CDR3 in DNA: TGCAGCGTTGTTCGACAGGGGGGTGGCTACACCTTC. Amino acid sequence: CSVVRQGGGYTF. The genes are TRBV29-1 and TRBJ1-2, with 9 bases lining up with TRBD1. The trim removed 4 bases at V and 7 bases at J, leaving 4 bases unmatched. Germline CDR1 SQVTM, CDR2 ANQGSEA. The CDR3 is 12 residues long.

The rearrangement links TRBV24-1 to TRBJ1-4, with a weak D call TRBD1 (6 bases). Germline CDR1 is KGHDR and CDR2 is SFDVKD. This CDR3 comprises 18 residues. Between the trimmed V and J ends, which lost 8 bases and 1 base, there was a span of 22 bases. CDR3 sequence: CATMGSGAMIGTNEKLFF. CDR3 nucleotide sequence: TGTGCCACCATGGGATCAGGGGCGATGATAGGAACTAATGAAAAACTGTTTTTT.

CDR3 coding DNA: TGTGCCTGGAGTGTAGGTGGGAATACGCAGTATTTT. Protein: CAWSVGGNTQYF. The chain is built from TRBV30 and TRBJ2-3; no clear D. Trimming took off 0 bases at V and 7 bases at J, with 8 bases between the two ends. Germline CDR1 and CDR2: GTSNPN and SVGIG (reference sequence). The CDR3 runs to 12 residues.

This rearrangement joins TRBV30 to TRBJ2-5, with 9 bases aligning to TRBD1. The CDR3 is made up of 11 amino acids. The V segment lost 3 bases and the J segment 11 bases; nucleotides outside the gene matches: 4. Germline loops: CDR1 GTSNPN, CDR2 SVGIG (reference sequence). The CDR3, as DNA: TGTGCCTGGAGATTGGGACAGGGACAGTACTTC. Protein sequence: CAWRLGQGQYF.

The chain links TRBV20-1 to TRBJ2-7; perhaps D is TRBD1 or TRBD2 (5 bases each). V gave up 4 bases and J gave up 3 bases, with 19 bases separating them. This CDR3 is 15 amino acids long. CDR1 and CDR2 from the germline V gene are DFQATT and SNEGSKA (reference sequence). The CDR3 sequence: CSATEGTTRHYEQYF. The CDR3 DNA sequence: TGCAGTGCTACTGAAGGGACGACCCGCCACTACGAGCAGTACTTC.

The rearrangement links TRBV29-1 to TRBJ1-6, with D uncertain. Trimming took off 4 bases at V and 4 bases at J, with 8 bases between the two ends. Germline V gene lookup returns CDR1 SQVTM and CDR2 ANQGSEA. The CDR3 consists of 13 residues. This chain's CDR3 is CSVGSDYNSPLHF. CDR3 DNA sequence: TGCAGCGTTGGTTCGGATTATAATTCACCCCTCCACTTT.

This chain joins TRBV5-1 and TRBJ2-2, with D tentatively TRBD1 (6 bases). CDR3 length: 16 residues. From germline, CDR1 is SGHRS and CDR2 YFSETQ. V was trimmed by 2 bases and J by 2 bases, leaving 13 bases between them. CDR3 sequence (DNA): TGCGCCAGCAGCTTCAGGGGCCCTTCCAACACCGGGGAGCTGTTTTTT. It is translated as CASSFRGPSNTGELFF.

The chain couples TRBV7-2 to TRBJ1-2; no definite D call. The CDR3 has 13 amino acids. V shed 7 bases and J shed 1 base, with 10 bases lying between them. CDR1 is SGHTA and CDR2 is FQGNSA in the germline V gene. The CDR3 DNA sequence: TGTGCCAGCAAACCGTCAGATAACTATGGCTACACCTTC. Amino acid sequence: CASKPSDNYGYTF.

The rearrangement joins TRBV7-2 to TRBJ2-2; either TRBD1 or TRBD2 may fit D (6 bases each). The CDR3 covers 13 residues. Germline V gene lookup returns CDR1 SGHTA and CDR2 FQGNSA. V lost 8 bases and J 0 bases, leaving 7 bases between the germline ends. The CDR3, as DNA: TGTGCCAGCGGGGGGCCGAACACCGGGGAGCTGTTTTTT. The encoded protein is CASGGPNTGELFF.

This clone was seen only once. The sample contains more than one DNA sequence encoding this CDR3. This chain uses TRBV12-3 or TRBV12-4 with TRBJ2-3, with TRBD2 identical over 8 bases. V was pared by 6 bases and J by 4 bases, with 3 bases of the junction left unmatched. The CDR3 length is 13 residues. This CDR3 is CASSRGGPDTQYF. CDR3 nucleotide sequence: TGTGCCAGCAGCCGCGGGGGGCCAGATACGCAGTATTTT.

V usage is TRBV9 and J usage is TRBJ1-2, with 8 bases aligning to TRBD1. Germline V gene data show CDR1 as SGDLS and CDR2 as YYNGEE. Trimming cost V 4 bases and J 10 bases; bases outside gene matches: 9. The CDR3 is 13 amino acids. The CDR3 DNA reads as TGTGCCAGCAGCCTCACCGAGGACAGGGCCTACACCTTC. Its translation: CASSLTEDRAYTF. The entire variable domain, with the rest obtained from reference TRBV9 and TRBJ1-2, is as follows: DSGVTQTPKHLITATGQRVTLRCSPRSGDLSVYWYQQSLDQGLQFLIQYYNGEERAKGNILERFSAQQFPDLHSELNLSSLELGDSALYFCASSLTEDRAYTFGSGTRLTVV.

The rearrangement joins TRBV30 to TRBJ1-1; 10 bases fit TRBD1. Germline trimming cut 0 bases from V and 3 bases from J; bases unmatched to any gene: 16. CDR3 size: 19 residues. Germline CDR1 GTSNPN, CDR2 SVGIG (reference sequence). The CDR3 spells CAWSVMYRTWTGGDTEAFF. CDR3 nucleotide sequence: TGTGCCTGGAGTGTAATGTATCGGACCTGGACAGGGGGGGACACTGAAGCTTTCTTT.

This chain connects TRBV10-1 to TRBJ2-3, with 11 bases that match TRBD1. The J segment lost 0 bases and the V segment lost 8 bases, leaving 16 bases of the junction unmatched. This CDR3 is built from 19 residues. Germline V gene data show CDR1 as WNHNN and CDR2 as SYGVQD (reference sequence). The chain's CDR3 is CASGFIGQGAGDSTDTQYF. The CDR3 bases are TGCGCCAGCGGCTTTATAGGACAGGGGGCCGGAGATAGCACAGATACGCAGTATTTT.

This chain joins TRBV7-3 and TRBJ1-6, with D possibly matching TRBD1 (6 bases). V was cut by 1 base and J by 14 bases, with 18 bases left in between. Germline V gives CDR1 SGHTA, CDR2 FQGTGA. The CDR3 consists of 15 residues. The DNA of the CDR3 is TGTGCCAGCAGCTTAATAGGGGGGGACGCACTATCCCTCCACTTT. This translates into CASSLIGGDALSLHF.

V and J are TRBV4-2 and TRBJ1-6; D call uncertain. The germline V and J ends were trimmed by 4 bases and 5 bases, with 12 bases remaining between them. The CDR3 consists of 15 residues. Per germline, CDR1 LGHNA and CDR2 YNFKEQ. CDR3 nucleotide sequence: TGTGCCAGCAGCCTTGTGGACTTGGATAATTCACCCCTCCACTTT. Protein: CASSLVDLDNSPLHF.

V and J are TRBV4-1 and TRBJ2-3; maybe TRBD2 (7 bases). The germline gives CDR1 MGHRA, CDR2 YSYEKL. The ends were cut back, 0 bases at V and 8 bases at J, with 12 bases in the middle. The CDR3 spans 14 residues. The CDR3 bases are TGCGCCAGCAGCCAAGAGGGGGGGGGCAGTACGCAGTATTTT. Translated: CASSQEGGGSTQYF.

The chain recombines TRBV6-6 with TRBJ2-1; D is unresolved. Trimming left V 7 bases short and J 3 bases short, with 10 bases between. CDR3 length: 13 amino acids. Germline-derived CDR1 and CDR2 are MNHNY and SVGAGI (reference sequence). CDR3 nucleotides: TGTGCCAGCAAAAGAACAAACTACAATGAGCAGTTCTTC. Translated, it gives CASKRTNYNEQFF.

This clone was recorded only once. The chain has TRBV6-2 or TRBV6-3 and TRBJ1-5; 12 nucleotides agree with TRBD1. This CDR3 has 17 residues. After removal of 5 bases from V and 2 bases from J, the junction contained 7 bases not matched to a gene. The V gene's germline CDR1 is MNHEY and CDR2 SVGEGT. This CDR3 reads CASSQGTGGAGNQPQHF. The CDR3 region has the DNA TGTGCCAGCAGTCAGGGGACAGGGGGCGCGGGCAATCAGCCCCAGCATTTT.

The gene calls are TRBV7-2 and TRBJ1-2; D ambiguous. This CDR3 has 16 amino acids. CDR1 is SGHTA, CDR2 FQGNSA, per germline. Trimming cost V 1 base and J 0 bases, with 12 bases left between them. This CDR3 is CASSLGSGETNYGYTF. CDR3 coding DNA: TGTGCCAGCAGCTTAGGCTCAGGCGAAACTAACTATGGCTACACCTTC.